This T cell receptor beta chain came from a study of PD-L1 blockade in urothelial cancer (dated by TCRdb to the late 2010s). Broadly, across the study: All patients started therapy in the mid-2010s and received atezolizumab 1,200 mg intravenously every 3 weeks. Twenty-five of 29 patients were males with bladder-origin urothelial cancer, and about 65% of the 29 reported a prior smoking history. Patients had an ECOG performance status of 0 or 1 and had received between 0 and 3 prior chemotherapy regimens. Blood samples were analyzed 3 weeks after the start of treatment (second dose) and 6 weeks after the start of treatment. A median of about 150,000 T cells and some 82,000 unique TCRs was obtained from blood samples, and a median clonality of approximately 0.086 was observed. An exploratory multi-omic analysis was conducted of the somatic, immune and clinical correlates of response to PD-L1 blockade with atezolizumab in urothelial cancer. Pretreatment tumor samples, along with matched peripheral blood collected serially before and after atezolizumab treatment, underwent TCR sequencing. Durable clinical benefit was defined as a progression-free survival longer than 6 months, and TCR features were additionally tested against progression-free survival and overall survival. In the same patients who had TCR sequencing, pretreatment tumors also underwent whole exome sequencing and RNA sequencing. Durable clinical benefit was achieved by nine patients but not by the remaining 20. Pretreatment blood TCR-seq was available for about 28 patients, at least one posttreatment blood collection was obtained for 25 or so patients, and tumor TCR-seq was available for 25 or so patients. The study at large found these results: Improved progression-free and overall survival was found to be associated with pretreatment peripheral blood TCR clonality below the median. Patients with durable benefit showed greater expansion of tumor-associated TCR clones in peripheral blood 3 weeks after starting treatment (n ≈ 20, p = 0.022). Because the sample size was small (n ≈ 30) and many of the analyses were exploratory, the results are meant to be hypothesis-generating.

The cohort included 29 patients with locally advanced or metastatic urothelial carcinoma who were treated at Memorial Sloan Kettering on a trial protocol. Peripheral blood mononuclear cells were collected pretreatment and during treatment, with between 1 and 8 total time points per patient. The Qiagen DNeasy Blood extraction kit was used to purify genomic DNA from total PBMCs and from tumor samples. PBMCs were collected pretreatment and during treatment, and were isolated and stored as previously described. As for this clone: Which antigen it targets is not known. No quality values exist for individual bases; no much larger clone is one base distant.

Looking up the germline V gene yields CDR1 SGHVS and CDR2 FNYEAQ. The CDR3 starts with the cysteine, ends with the phenylalanine, and has 13 residues. Only the CDR3 DNA is retained, 39 bases long and in frame from the first base. Relative to germline, V is 5 bases shorter and J is 9 bases shorter, with 14 bases between their ends. Synthetic TCR analog templates were spiked into each PCR to estimate absolute template abundance from read counts. The immunoSEQ assay was used to amplify TCRbeta CDR3 regions from genomic DNA with bias-controlled V and J gene primers. Sequencing of rearranged TCRbeta segments was performed at approximately 20X coverage. In the paper's pipeline: Clustering was used to correct sequencing errors, and CDR3s were annotated against IMGT so that V, D and J genes could be assigned. Out-of-frame and stop-codon sequences were excluded, and only productive TCRbeta rearrangements were used in downstream analyses. Clonality was computed as one minus Shannon entropy normalized by the log of the number of unique productive sequences. Fisher's exact test with Benjamini-Hochberg correction, using a cutoff of adjusted p below 0.01, was how clones that differed between time points or between blood and tumor were identified. Drawn from immuneACCESS, this table holds only the in-frame rearrangements with V and J called that TCRdb kept. Clones are partly lost; checked studies trace under half to an unresolved V gene and leave the rest unexplained. V, J and clone size are those of that table, while D and trimming were read from the DNA. This sample has about 51,000 clones in its table, and approximately 83% of those were observed once. The ten largest account for 16% of the sample.

The sample consisted of PBMCs, taken around atezolizumab (anti-PD-L1) treatment. The chain is made from TRBV7-6 and TRBJ2-1; matching of 6 bases hints at TRBD2 as the D gene. The receptor's source is a man between 60 and 75 years old with urothelial cancer. This receptor carries the CDR3 CASSKELALEQFF. The DNA sequence is given as TGTGCCAGCAGCAAAGAACTAGCCCTTGAGCAGTTCTTC. Outside the CDR3, residues come from the reference TRBV7-6 and TRBJ2-1 proteins, so the full variable domain is: GAGVSQSPRYKVTKRGQDVALRCDPISGHVSLYWYRQALGQGPEFLTYFNYEAQQDKSGLPNDRFSAERPEGSISTLTIQRTEQRDSAMYRCASSKELALEQFFGPGTRLTVL.